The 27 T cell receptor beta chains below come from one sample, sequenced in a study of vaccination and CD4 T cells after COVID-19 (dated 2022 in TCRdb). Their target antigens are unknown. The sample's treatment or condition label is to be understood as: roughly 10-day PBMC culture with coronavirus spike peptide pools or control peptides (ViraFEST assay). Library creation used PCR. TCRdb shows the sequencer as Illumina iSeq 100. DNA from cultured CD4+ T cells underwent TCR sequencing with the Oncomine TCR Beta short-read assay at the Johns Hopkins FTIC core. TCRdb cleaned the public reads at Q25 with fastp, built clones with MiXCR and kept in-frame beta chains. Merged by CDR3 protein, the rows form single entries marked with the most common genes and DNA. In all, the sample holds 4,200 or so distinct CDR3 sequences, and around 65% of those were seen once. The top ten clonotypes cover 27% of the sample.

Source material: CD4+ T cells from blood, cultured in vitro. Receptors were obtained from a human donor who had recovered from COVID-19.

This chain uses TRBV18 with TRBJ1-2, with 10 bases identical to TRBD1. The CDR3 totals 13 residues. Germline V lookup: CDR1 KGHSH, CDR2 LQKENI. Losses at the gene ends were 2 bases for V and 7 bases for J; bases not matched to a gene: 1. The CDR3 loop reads CASSPGQGGGYTF. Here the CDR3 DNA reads TGTGCCAGCTCACCAGGACAGGGGGGTGGCTACACCTTC.

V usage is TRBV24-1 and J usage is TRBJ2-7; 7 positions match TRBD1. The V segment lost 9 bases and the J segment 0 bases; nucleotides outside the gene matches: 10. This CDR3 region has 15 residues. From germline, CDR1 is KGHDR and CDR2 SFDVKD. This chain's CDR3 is CATQKGQSSSYEQYF. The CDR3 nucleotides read TGTGCCACCCAGAAGGGACAGTCGAGCTCCTACGAGCAGTACTTC.

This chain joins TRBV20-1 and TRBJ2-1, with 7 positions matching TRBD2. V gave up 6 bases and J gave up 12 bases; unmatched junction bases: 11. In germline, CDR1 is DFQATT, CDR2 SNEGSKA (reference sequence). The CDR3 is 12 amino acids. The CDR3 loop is CSAPSGGAAQFF. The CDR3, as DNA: TGCAGTGCCCCCTCGGGGGGAGCTGCGCAGTTCTTC.

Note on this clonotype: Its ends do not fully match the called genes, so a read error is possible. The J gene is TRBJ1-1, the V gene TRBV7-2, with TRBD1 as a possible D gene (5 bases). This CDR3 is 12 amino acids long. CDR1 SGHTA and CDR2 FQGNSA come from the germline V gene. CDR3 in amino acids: CASSLTARAFAF. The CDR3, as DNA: TGTGCCAGCAGCTTAACGGCCAGGGCCTTCGCCTTT.

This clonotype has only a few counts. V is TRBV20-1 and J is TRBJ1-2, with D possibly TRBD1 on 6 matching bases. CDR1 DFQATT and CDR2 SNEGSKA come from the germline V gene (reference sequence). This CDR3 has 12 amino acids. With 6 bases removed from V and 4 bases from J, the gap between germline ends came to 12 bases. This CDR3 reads CSAQQGLYGYTF. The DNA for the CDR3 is TGCAGTGCGCAACAGGGCCTCTATGGCTACACCTTC.

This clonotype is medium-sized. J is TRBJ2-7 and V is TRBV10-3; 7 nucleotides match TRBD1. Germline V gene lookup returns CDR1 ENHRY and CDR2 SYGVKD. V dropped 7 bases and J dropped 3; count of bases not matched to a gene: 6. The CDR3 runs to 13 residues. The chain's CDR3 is CAITPGQDYEQYF. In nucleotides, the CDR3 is TGTGCCATCACCCCTGGACAGGACTACGAGCAGTACTTC.

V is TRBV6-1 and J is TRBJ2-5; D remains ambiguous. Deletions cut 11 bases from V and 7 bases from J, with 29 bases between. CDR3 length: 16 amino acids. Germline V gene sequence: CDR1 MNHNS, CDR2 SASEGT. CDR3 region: CAPQGNADVGSWTQYF. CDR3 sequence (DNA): TGTGCCCCCCAAGGGAATGCGGACGTCGGTTCTTGGACCCAGTACTTC.

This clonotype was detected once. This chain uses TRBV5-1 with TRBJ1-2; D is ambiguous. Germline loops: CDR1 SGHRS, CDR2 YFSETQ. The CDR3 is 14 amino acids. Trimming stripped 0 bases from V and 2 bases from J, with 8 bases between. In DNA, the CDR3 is TGCGCCAGCAGCTTGGCAGGTGGGAACTATGGCTACACCTTC. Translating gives CASSLAGGNYGYTF.

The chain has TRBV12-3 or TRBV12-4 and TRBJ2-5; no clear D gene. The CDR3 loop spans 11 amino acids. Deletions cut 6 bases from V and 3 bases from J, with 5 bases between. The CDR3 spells CASSPEETQYF. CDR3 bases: TGTGCCAGCAGCCCCGAAGAGACCCAGTACTTC.

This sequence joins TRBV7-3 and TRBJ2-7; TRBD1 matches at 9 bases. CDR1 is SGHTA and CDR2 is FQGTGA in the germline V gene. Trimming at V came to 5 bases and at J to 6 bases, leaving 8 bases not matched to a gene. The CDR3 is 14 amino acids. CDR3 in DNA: TGTGCCAGCAGCCAGGGACAGGGAGTACGCGAGCAGTACTTC. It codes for CASSQGQGVREQYF.

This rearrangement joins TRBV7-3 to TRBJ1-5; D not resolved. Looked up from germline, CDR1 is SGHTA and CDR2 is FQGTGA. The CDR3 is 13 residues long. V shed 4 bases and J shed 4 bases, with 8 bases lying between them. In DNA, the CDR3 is TGTGCCAGCAGCTCGGACGGGAATCAGCCCCAGCATTTT. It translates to CASSSDGNQPQHF.

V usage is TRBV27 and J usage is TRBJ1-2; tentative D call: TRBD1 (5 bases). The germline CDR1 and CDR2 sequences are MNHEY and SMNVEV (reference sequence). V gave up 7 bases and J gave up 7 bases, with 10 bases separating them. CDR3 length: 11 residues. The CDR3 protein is CASTIGGGYTF. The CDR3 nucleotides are TGTGCCAGCACTATTGGGGGTGGCTACACCTTC.

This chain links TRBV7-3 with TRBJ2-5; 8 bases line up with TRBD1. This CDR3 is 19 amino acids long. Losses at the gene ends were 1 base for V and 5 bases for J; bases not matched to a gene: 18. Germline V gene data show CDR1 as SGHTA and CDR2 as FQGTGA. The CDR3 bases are TGTGCCAGCAGCTTAAAGGGCTTGGGCTCAGGGGGCATCGGGGAGACCCAGTACTTC. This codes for CASSLKGLGSGGIGETQYF.

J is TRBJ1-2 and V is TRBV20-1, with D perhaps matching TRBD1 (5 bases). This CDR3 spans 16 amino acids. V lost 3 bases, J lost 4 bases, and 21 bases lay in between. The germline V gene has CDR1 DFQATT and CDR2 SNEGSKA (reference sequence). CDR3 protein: CSASQLTGTVSYGYTF. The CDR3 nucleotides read TGCAGTGCTAGTCAGCTGACCGGGACCGTTTCCTATGGCTACACCTTC.

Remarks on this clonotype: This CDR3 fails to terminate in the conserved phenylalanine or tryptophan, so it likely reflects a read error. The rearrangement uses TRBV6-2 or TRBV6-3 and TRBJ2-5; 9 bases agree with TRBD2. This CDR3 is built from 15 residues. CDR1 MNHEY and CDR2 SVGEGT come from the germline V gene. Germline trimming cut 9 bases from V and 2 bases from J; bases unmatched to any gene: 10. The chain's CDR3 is CASSGLAGSQETQYY. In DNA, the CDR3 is TGTGCCAGTTCCGGGCTAGCGGGGTCGCAAGAGACCCAGTACTAC.

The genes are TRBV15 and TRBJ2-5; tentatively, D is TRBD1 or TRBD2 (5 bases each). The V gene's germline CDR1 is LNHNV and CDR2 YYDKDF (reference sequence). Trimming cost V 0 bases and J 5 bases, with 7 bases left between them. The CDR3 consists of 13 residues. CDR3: CATSRDEGETQYF. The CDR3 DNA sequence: TGTGCCACCAGCAGAGATGAGGGGGAGACCCAGTACTTC.

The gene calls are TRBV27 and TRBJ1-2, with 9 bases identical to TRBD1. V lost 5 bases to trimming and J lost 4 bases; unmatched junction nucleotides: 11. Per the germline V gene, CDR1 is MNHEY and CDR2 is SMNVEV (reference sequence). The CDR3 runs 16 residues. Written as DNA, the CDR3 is TGTGCCAGCAGTCCCTACAGGGGGCCCCAGGGCTATGGCTACACCTTC. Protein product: CASSPYRGPQGYGYTF.

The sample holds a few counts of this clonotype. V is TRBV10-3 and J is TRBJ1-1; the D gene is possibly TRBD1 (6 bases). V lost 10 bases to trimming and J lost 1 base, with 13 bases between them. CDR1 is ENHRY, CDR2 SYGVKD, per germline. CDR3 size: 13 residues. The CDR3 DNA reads TGTGCCACCGGGGGGGCCCGGAACACTGAAGCTTTCTTT. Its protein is CATGGARNTEAFF.

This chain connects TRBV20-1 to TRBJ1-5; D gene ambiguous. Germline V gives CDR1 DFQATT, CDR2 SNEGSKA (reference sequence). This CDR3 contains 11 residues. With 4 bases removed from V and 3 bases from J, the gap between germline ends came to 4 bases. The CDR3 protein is CSATDNQPQHF. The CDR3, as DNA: TGCAGTGCTACAGACAATCAGCCCCAGCATTTT.

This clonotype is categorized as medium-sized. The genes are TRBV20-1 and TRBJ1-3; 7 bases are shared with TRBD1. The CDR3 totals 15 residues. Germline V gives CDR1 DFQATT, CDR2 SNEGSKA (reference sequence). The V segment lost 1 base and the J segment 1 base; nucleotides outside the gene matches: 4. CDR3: CSARAAGGSGNTIYF. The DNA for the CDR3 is TGCAGTGCTAGAGCCGCAGGGGGGTCTGGAAACACCATATATTTT.

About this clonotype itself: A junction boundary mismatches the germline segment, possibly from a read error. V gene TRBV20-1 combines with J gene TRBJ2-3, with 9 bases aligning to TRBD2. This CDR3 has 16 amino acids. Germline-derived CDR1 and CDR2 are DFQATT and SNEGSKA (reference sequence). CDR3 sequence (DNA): TGCAGTGCCAGAGGGGTCCTAGCGGGGTACACAGATACGCAGTATTTT. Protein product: CSARGVLAGYTDTQYF.

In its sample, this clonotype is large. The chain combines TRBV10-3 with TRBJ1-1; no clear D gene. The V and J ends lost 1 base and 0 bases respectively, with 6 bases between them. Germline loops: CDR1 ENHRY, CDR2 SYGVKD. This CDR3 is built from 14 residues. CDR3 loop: CAISEYGVNTEAFF. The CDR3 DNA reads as TGTGCCATCAGTGAGTATGGGGTGAACACTGAAGCTTTCTTT.

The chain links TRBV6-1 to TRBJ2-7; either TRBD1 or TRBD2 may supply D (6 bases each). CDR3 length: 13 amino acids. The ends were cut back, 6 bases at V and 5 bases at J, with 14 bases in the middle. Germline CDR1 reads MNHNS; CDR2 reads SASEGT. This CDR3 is CASRPQGGHEQYF. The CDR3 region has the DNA TGTGCCAGCAGGCCTCAAGGGGGGCACGAGCAGTACTTC.

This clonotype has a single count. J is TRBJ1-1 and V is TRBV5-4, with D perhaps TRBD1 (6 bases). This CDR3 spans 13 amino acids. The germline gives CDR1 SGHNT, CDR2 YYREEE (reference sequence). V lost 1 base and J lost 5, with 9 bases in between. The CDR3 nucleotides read TGTGCCAGCAGCTTGAAGGGGGGGACTGAAGCTTTCTTT. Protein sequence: CASSLKGGTEAFF.

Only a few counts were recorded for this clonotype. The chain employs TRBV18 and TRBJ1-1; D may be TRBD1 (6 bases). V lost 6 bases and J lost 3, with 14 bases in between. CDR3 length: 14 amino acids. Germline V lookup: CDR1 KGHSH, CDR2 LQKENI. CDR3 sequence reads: CASSLGGAHTEAFF. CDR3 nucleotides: TGTGCCAGCTCCCTGGGGGGGGCGCACACTGAAGCTTTCTTT.

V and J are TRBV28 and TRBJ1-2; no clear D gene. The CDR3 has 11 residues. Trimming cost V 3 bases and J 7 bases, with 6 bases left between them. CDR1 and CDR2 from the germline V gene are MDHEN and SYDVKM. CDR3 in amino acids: CASSLGSGYTF. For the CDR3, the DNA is TGTGCCAGCAGTTTGGGTAGTGGCTACACCTTC.

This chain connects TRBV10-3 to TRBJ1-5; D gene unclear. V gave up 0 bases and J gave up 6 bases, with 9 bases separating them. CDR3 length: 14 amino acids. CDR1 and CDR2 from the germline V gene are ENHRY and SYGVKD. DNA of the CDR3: TGTGCCATCAGTGAGTCGGGCATCGGTCAGCCCCAGCATTTT. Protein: CAISESGIGQPQHF.